This T cell receptor (beta chain) derives from a study of cytomegalovirus exposure and HLA in healthy donors. Study outcomes and limitations: An analysis that was carried out later associated fewer than 20,000 TCR beta sequences with HLA alleles at 0.05 false discovery rate.

Both 60 Vbeta primers and 13 Jbeta primers went into the PCR. Measured with immunoSEQ multiplex PCR; TCRdb has only the in-frame clones, and not every one. Of 100,000 to 150,000 clones in the sample, around 83% are singletons; the top ten hold around 1.2%. The CDR3 sequence is 14 residues long. CDR1 is SGHVS and CDR2 is FNYEAQ in the germline V gene. Between the trimmed V and J ends, which lost 5 bases and 8 bases, there was a span of 18 bases. Note on this clone: The target antigen is unknown.

The sequenced sample consisted of PBMCs. V usage is TRBV7-6 and J usage is TRBJ1-2, with a tentative D call TRBD1 (6 bases). The receptor's source is a girl aged 2 to 10 in good health and CMV-seronegative. CDR3 loop: CASSHDRPSSGYTF. The CDR3 coding sequence is TGTGCCAGCAGCCACGACAGGCCGTCGAGCGGCTACACCTTC.